A single sample is the source of the 32 T cell receptor beta chains below, sequenced in a study of response to subunit inactivated influenza vaccine. One entry per CDR3 protein, called by TCRdb with MiXCR from the RT-PCR reads. The sample consists of about 780,000 distinct CDR3 sequences, less than 20% of them appearing once. This specimen was PBMCs from blood, taken roughly 5 days after vaccination. The receptors stem from a man in his fifties or sixties who received an inactivated influenza vaccine.

The V and J genes are TRBV7-2 and TRBJ1-6; D remains unclear. There are 12 residues in the CDR3. V was cut by 5 bases and J by 7 bases, with 6 bases left in between. In germline, CDR1 is SGHTA, CDR2 FQGNSA. CDR3: CASSVQNSPLHF. The CDR3 DNA reads as TGTGCCAGCAGCGTACAGAATTCACCCCTCCACTTT.

The rearrangement joins TRBV25-1 to TRBJ2-7; D is undetermined. Germline V gene lookup returns CDR1 MGHDK and CDR2 SYGVNS. Trimming stripped 0 bases from V and 3 bases from J, with 3 bases between. CDR3 length: 12 residues. The CDR3: CASSEYNYEQYF. As DNA, the CDR3 is TGTGCCAGCAGTGAATATAACTACGAGCAGTACTTC.

Only a few counts were recorded for this clonotype. The V call is TRBV20-1, the J call TRBJ2-3; tentative D call: TRBD2 (6 bases). Trimming stripped 4 bases from V and 6 bases from J, with 17 bases between. The V gene's germline CDR1 is DFQATT and CDR2 SNEGSKA (reference sequence). The CDR3 spans 14 residues. CDR3 nucleotide sequence: TGCAGTGCTAAGGGGAGGCAGGGCCAGGATACGCAGTATTTT. Its translation is CSAKGRQGQDTQYF.

CDR3 in amino acids: CASSLEVVRGLDEQYF. The CDR3 coding sequence is TGCGCCAGCAGCTTGGAAGTAGTCAGGGGGCTCGACGAGCAGTACTTC. The chain employs TRBV5-1 and TRBJ2-7; 8 bases line up with TRBD1. Germline V CDR1 and CDR2: SGHRS, YFSETQ. The CDR3 length is 16 residues. V lost 0 bases, J lost 5 bases, and 10 bases stayed unmatched.

This clonotype was recorded a few times. The chain recombines TRBV4-3 with TRBJ2-1, with D maybe TRBD1 (5 bases). V dropped 0 bases and J dropped 5 bases, with 8 bases sitting between them. The CDR3 covers 14 residues. From germline, CDR1 is LGHNA and CDR2 YSLEER. CDR3 sequence (DNA): TGCGCCAGCAGCCAAGATTGGGGCAACAATGAGCAGTTCTTC. Translated: CASSQDWGNNEQFF.

This sequence joins TRBV5-1 and TRBJ2-3; possibly TRBD1 or TRBD2 for D (5 bases each). With 4 bases removed from V and 4 bases from J, the gap between germline ends came to 16 bases. The CDR3 is made up of 15 amino acids. Germline-derived CDR1 and CDR2 are SGHRS and YFSETQ. CDR3 bases: TGCGCCAGCAGCCTAGGGGCTAGCATCGCAGATACGCAGTATTTT. Translating gives CASSLGASIADTQYF.

This clonotype was observed a handful of times. The chain uses TRBV9 and TRBJ1-2; a possible D gene is TRBD1 (6 bases). The V gene lost 4 bases and the J gene lost 5 bases, with 15 bases spanning the gap. The CDR3 has 14 residues. Germline CDR1 reads SGDLS; CDR2 reads YYNGEE. This CDR3 is CASSPTGSGYGYTF. The CDR3 coding sequence is TGTGCCAGCAGCCCCACAGGGAGCGGGTATGGCTACACCTTC.

There are many counts of this clonotype. The CDR3 bases are TGTGCCAGCAGCCGGGGGGGGACTAGCGCCTCCTACGAGCAGTACTTC. Amino acids: CASSRGGTSASYEQYF. V is TRBV7-2 and J is TRBJ2-7, with TRBD2 matching over 10 bases. The CDR3 has 16 residues. V gave up 5 bases and J gave up 0 bases; unmatched junction bases: 7. The germline CDR1 and CDR2 sequences are SGHTA and FQGNSA.

The V gene is TRBV29-1, the J gene TRBJ1-2; D is perhaps TRBD1 (6 bases). Germline V gene sequence: CDR1 SQVTM, CDR2 ANQGSEA. This CDR3 spans 13 amino acids. V lost 6 bases and J lost 5, with 16 bases in between. CDR3 loop: CSVLGQGQYGYTF. DNA for the CDR3: TGCAGCGTGCTCGGGCAGGGGCAATATGGCTACACCTTC.

V gene TRBV12-3 or TRBV12-4 combines with J gene TRBJ1-5; D is unclear. The CDR3 runs 14 residues. The V gene lost 3 bases and the J gene lost 4 bases, with 10 bases spanning the gap. CDR3 in amino acids: CASSFRRKNQPQHF. The CDR3 DNA is TGTGCCAGCAGTTTTCGCAGGAAAAATCAGCCCCAGCATTTT.

The V and J genes are TRBV12-5 and TRBJ2-1; D is possibly TRBD1 (6 bases). CDR1 is LGHNT, CDR2 FRNRAP, per germline. V shed 6 bases and J shed 13 bases, with 13 bases lying between them. The CDR3 has 11 amino acids. In nucleotides, the CDR3 is TGTGCTAGTGGGATGGGACAAAACCAGTTCTTC. It codes for CASGMGQNQFF.

J is TRBJ2-6 and V is TRBV29-1; a weak D match, TRBD2 (5 bases). With 5 bases removed from V and 2 bases from J, the gap between germline ends came to 16 bases. Germline V lookup: CDR1 SQVTM, CDR2 ANQGSEA. The CDR3 sequence is 16 residues long. This chain's CDR3 is CSVTGRRVTGANVLTF. The CDR3 DNA follows: TGCAGCGTTACCGGCCGGCGGGTCACTGGGGCCAACGTCCTGACTTTC. The full variable domain, with the rest looked up from reference TRBV29-1 and TRBJ2-6, is SAVISQKPSRDICQRGTSLTIQCQVDSQVTMMFWYRQQPGQSLTLIATANQGSEATYESGFVIDKFPISRPNLTFSTLTVSNMSPEDSSIYLCSVTGRRVTGANVLTFGAGSRLTVL.

There are a few counts of this clonotype. The rearrangement links TRBV7-8 to TRBJ2-2; the match to TRBD2 covers 9 bases. The V gene end was trimmed by 0 bases and the J gene end by 2 bases; junction bases not matched to a gene: 4. The CDR3 loop spans 17 amino acids. Germline V gene lookup returns CDR1 SGHVS and CDR2 FQNEAQ. CDR3 nucleotides: TGTGCCAGCAGCTTAGCGAGACTAGCGGTAAACACCGGGGAGCTGTTTTTT. Translated: CASSLARLAVNTGELFF.

J is TRBJ2-1 and V is TRBV29-1, with D unclear. CDR1 and CDR2 (germline): SQVTM, ANQGSEA. CDR3 length: 11 residues. The V and J ends lost 5 bases and 0 bases respectively, with 2 bases between them. The DNA of the CDR3 is TGCAGCGTTAGCTCCTACAATGAGCAGTTCTTC. Translating gives CSVSSYNEQFF.

This clonotype was seen a few times. In DNA form, the CDR3 reads TGTGCCAGCAGCTTAGTTGGCCCGGGACTAGCGGGTTCGAGCTCCTACGAGCAGTACTTC. Residues: CASSLVGPGLAGSSSYEQYF. The gene calls are TRBV11-2 and TRBJ2-7, with 12 bases lining up with TRBD2. Losses at the gene ends were 1 base for V and 0 bases for J; bases not matched to a gene: 13. Germline loops: CDR1 SGHAT, CDR2 FQNNGV. The CDR3 is made up of 20 amino acids. Full variable domain (remainder filled in from reference TRBV11-2 and TRBJ2-7): EAGVAQSPRYKIIEKRQSVAFWCNPISGHATLYWYQQILGQGPKLLIQFQNNGVVDDSQLPKDRFSAERLKGVDSTLKIQPAKLEDSAVYLCASSLVGPGLAGSSSYEQYFGPGTRLTVT.

J is TRBJ2-5 and V is TRBV27; 11 bases match TRBD2. The CDR3 sequence is 16 residues long. After removal of 4 bases from V and 5 bases from J, the junction contained 9 bases not matched to a gene. The germline CDR1 and CDR2 sequences are MNHEY and SMNVEV (reference sequence). The DNA for the CDR3 is TGTGCCAGCAGTTCCTCCGGACTAGCGGGTAGGGAGACCCAGTACTTC. Translation: CASSSSGLAGRETQYF.

The rearrangement links TRBV15 to TRBJ2-2, with 7 bases fitting TRBD1. CDR1 LNHNV and CDR2 YYDKDF come from the germline V gene (reference sequence). The J segment lost 4 bases and the V segment lost 3 bases, leaving 5 bases of the junction unmatched. The CDR3 has 15 amino acids. The CDR3 loop is CATSRATGVTGELFF. CDR3 bases: TGTGCCACCAGCAGGGCCACAGGGGTCACCGGGGAGCTGTTTTTT.

The DNA for the CDR3 is TGTGCCAGCAGTTGGGGGACCTCTGGGGCCAACGTCCTGACTTTC. This gives the protein CASSWGTSGANVLTF. The genes are TRBV28 and TRBJ2-6; D is tentatively TRBD1 or TRBD2 (5 bases each). The germline V gene has CDR1 MDHEN and CDR2 SYDVKM. The CDR3 spans 15 residues. Trimming left V 4 bases short and J 0 bases short, with 7 bases between.

The J gene is TRBJ1-5, the V gene TRBV10-1; D not certain. Trimming removed 4 bases from V and 7 bases from J, with 11 bases in between. In germline, CDR1 is WNHNN, CDR2 SYGVQD (reference sequence). The CDR3 is made up of 13 amino acids. This chain's CDR3 is CASSVSGKQPQHF. The CDR3 nucleotides are TGCGCCAGCAGTGTGTCGGGAAAGCAGCCCCAGCATTTT.

V and J are TRBV11-2 and TRBJ1-2; D call uncertain. Germline V lookup: CDR1 SGHAT, CDR2 FQNNGV. The CDR3 is 12 amino acids. V shed 5 bases and J shed 4 bases, with 8 bases lying between them. The chain's CDR3 is CASSTGRYGYTF. Here the CDR3 DNA reads TGTGCCAGCAGCACCGGACGCTATGGCTACACCTTC.

The chain couples TRBV20-1 to TRBJ2-2; tentatively, D is TRBD1 (6 bases). V shed 5 bases and J shed 5 bases, with 12 bases lying between them. The CDR3 covers 13 residues. Germline assignment: CDR1 DFQATT and CDR2 SNEGSKA (reference sequence). CDR3 coding DNA: TGCAGTGCTGAGGACAGCATGACCGGGGAGCTGTTTTTT. It translates to CSAEDSMTGELFF.

The V gene is TRBV20-1, the J gene TRBJ2-1; 12 bases fit TRBD2. Germline V gene data show CDR1 as DFQATT and CDR2 as SNEGSKA (reference sequence). The V and J ends lost 0 bases and 8 bases, in that order; junction bases with no gene match: 2. CDR3 size: 14 residues. The CDR3 DNA sequence: TGCAGTGCTAGAGAGCTAGCGGGGGGGCATGAGCAGTTCTTC. It specifies CSARELAGGHEQFF.

The gene calls are TRBV25-1 and TRBJ2-7; a weak D match, TRBD1 (5 bases). Trimming pared 1 base from V and 2 bases from J, leaving 9 bases between. The CDR3 runs 14 residues. Germline V lookup: CDR1 MGHDK, CDR2 SYGVNS. The CDR3 loop reads CASSELGQTYEQYF. The CDR3 region has the DNA TGTGCCAGCAGTGAATTAGGACAAACCTACGAGCAGTACTTC.

This clonotype showed up many times. This chain links TRBV7-9 with TRBJ2-1, with TRBD2 identical over 7 bases. CDR3 length equals 14 residues. CDR1 is SEHNR, CDR2 FQNEAQ, per germline (reference sequence). V lost 7 bases and J lost 1; bases outside the gene matches: 4. CDR3 in DNA: TGTGCCAGCACGAGCGGGGATTCCTACAATGAGCAGTTCTTC. It codes for CASTSGDSYNEQFF.

The V gene is TRBV29-1, the J gene TRBJ2-1; TRBD1 matches at 7 bases. CDR1 and CDR2 (germline): SQVTM, ANQGSEA. Trimming cost V 4 bases and J 4 bases; bases outside gene matches: 10. There are 15 residues in the CDR3. The CDR3 sequence is CSVATRDRIYNEQFF. CDR3 DNA: TGCAGCGTTGCTACCCGGGACAGAATATACAATGAGCAGTTCTTC.

The rearrangement uses TRBV2 and TRBJ2-3, with a weak D call TRBD2 (6 bases). Germline CDR1 and CDR2: SNHLY and FYNNEI. This CDR3 comprises 17 residues. Trimming took 5 bases from V and 2 from J, leaving 20 bases between them. In DNA, the CDR3 is TGTGCCAGCAGTAGGAGGGAGGTCCTCCCCCACACAGATACGCAGTATTTT. This encodes CASSRREVLPHTDTQYF.

This sequence joins TRBV18 and TRBJ1-4, with D perhaps TRBD1 (6 bases). Deletions cut 4 bases from V and 8 bases from J, with 14 bases between. CDR1 KGHSH and CDR2 LQKENI come from the germline V gene. This CDR3 has 14 amino acids. The CDR3 reads CASSQSGEREKLFF. CDR3 bases: TGTGCCAGCTCACAATCAGGGGAGCGCGAAAAACTGTTTTTT.

The chain employs TRBV15 and TRBJ1-4, with a tentative D call TRBD1 (6 bases). Germline values: CDR1 LNHNV, CDR2 YYDKDF (reference sequence). V was pared by 0 bases and J by 7 bases, with 9 bases between. This CDR3 is built from 14 residues. CDR3 in amino acids: CATSRDRGGEKLFF. CDR3 in DNA: TGTGCCACCAGCAGAGACAGGGGAGGTGAAAAACTGTTTTTT.

The gene calls are TRBV20-1 and TRBJ2-7; perhaps D is TRBD1 or TRBD2 (5 bases each). V was clipped by 0 bases and J by 2 bases, with 14 bases between them. CDR3 length: 15 residues. In germline, CDR1 is DFQATT, CDR2 SNEGSKA (reference sequence). CDR3 in amino acids: CSARDTGLATYEQYF. The CDR3 DNA sequence: TGCAGTGCTAGAGATACAGGACTGGCAACCTACGAGCAGTACTTC.

This clonotype came up a few times. The CDR3, as DNA: TGTGCCAGCAGCTTATTATGGACAGGGTCAGATACGCAGTATTTT. Translated, it gives CASSLLWTGSDTQYF. The rearrangement links TRBV11-2 to TRBJ2-3; 8 bases are shared with TRBD1. The V segment lost 2 bases and the J segment 4 bases; nucleotides outside the gene matches: 5. The CDR3 contains 15 residues. The germline CDR1 and CDR2 sequences are SGHAT and FQNNGV.

The chain employs TRBV7-2 and TRBJ2-3; D is perhaps TRBD2 (6 bases). The germline CDR1 and CDR2 sequences are SGHTA and FQGNSA. This CDR3 contains 15 residues. V was shortened by 7 bases and J by 2 bases, with 16 bases between the two germline ends. Here the CDR3 reads CASTLMGGFTDTQYF. CDR3 in DNA: TGTGCCAGCACCCTGATGGGGGGATTCACAGATACGCAGTATTTT.

This clonotype was seen a few times. The chain links TRBV4-3 to TRBJ2-3, with D hard to call. Germline CDR1 reads LGHNA; CDR2 reads YSLEER. The CDR3 sequence is 16 residues long. Trimming cost V 0 bases and J 2 bases, with 12 bases left between them. CDR3 coding DNA: TGCGCCAGCAGCCAAGATTGGGGTCTCAACACAGATACGCAGTATTTT. Protein: CASSQDWGLNTDTQYF.